This T cell receptor (beta chain) is drawn from a study of PD-L1 blockade in urothelial cancer. The wider study: Patients began atezolizumab, 1,200 mg intravenously every 3 weeks, at some point between 2013 and 2015.

This clone has just a few counts. TCRdb's table, derived via immunoSEQ multiplex PCR, lists solely in-frame clones and lacks some. The profile shows approximately 50,000 clones, around 90% of them singletons. Time point denoted: peripheral blood 6 weeks after treatment start. This CDR3 contains 15 residues. Trimming removed 1 base from V and 5 bases from J, with 15 bases in between. Germline V gene sequence: CDR1 SGDLS, CDR2 YYNGEE. The TCR comes from a man in his fifties or sixties with urothelial cancer. The rearrangement links TRBV9 to TRBJ2-5; D is possibly TRBD2 (6 bases). The material was PBMCs, obtained around atezolizumab (anti-PD-L1) treatment. DNA for the CDR3: TGTGCCAGCAGCGTATCGGGACTTATGGCGGAGACCCAGTACTTC. This codes for CASSVSGLMAETQYF.